This T cell receptor (beta chain) stems from a study of OX40 agonist ivuxolimab in advanced cancers. Study context: One hepatocellular carcinoma and a couple of cutaneous melanoma patients partially responded.

The table came from immunoSEQ multiplex PCR; TCRdb's copy has only in-frame clones and leaves some out. The data show tens of thousands of clones, with roughly 89% seen just once and roughly 8% held by the top ten. Germline V gene data show CDR1 as LGHNA and CDR2 as YSLEER. There are 16 residues in the CDR3. Between the trimmed V and J ends, which lost 0 bases and 9 bases, there was a span of 17 bases. This clone has only one observation. Its antigen is not identified. Study results and caveats: Clonal expansion was seen in CD4+ and CD8+ blood T cells by week 6 at 0.1 to 3.0 mg/kg.

The source of this sequence is an adult with an advanced solid tumor such as melanoma, head and neck, liver or kidney cancer. This chain uses TRBV4-3 with TRBJ2-2, with TRBD1 as a possible D gene (6 bases). Here the sequenced sample was CD4+ or CD8+ T cells sorted from blood, taken in a trial of the OX40 agonist ivuxolimab. CDR3 amino acids: CASSQDLLVGAWELFF. In DNA form, the CDR3 reads TGCGCCAGCAGCCAAGATTTACTAGTGGGGGCCTGGGAGCTGTTTTTT.